Listed here are 17 T cell receptor beta chains from one sample, sequenced in a study of T cells in Graves' hyperthyroidism and ophthalmopathy. Researchers took RNA transcripts and amplified the TCR beta CDR3 regions from them. Primed by the HTBI set, a first-round RT-PCR was run on the TCR CDR3. One entry per CDR3 protein, called by TCRdb with MiXCR from the multiplex PCR reads. The sample yields about half a million distinct CDR3 sequences, 20% to 25% seen once. The specimen sequenced was blood. The receptors shown here come from a man between 18 and 29 years old with Graves' hyperthyroidism.

This clonotype was seen ten or more times. The V and J genes are TRBV6-1 and TRBJ1-3; D gene ambiguous. The length of the CDR3 is 15 residues. The V end lost 6 bases, the J end lost 4 bases, and 16 bases lay between the germline ends. CDR1 and CDR2 from the germline V gene are MNHNS and SASEGT. CDR3 loop: CASSRDNTPGNTIYF. The CDR3 region has the DNA TGTGCCAGCAGCCGCGACAACACCCCAGGAAACACCATATATTTT.

This clonotype appeared many times. The rearrangement links TRBV19 to TRBJ2-7; D might be TRBD1 (5 bases). V lost 4 bases to trimming and J lost 3 bases, with 10 bases between them. The CDR3 has 13 residues. Germline values: CDR1 LNHDA, CDR2 SQIVND (reference sequence). This chain's CDR3 is CASSNPDSYEQYF. CDR3 bases: TGTGCCAGTAGTAACCCCGACAGCTACGAGCAGTACTTC.

For this clonotype: Its ends do not fully match the called genes, so a read error is possible. This chain links TRBV6-5 with TRBJ1-1; TRBD1 matches 8 bases. Germline values: CDR1 MNHEY, CDR2 SVGAGI. The CDR3 runs 15 residues. CDR3 region: CASSYWQGAGTEASF. Written as DNA, the CDR3 is TGTGCCAGCAGTTACTGGCAGGGGGCCGGCACTGAAGCTTCCTTT.

This clonotype was seen a few times. This chain joins TRBV11-1 and TRBJ2-5, with D hard to call. CDR1 and CDR2 (germline): SGHAT, FQDESV (reference sequence). This CDR3 comprises 17 residues. V was cut by 1 base and J by 3 bases, with 18 bases left in between. The DNA of the CDR3 is TGTGCCAGCAGCTTAGGGCGGAGTCCTCCCACCGAAGAGACCCAGTACTTC. Residues: CASSLGRSPPTEETQYF.

This clonotype was picked up one time. The chain joins TRBV20-1 to TRBJ2-3; 7 bases are a match to TRBD2. Germline values: CDR1 DFQATT, CDR2 SNEGSKA (reference sequence). The V and J ends lost 0 bases and 1 base, in that order; junction bases with no gene match: 4. The CDR3 totals 15 residues. CDR3 in amino acids: CSARDGLAGTDTQYF. CDR3 coding DNA: TGCAGTGCTAGAGACGGCCTAGCGGGCACAGATACGCAGTATTTT.

This sequence joins TRBV5-1 and TRBJ2-7, with D maybe TRBD1 (6 bases). The CDR3 is 15 residues long. Germline CDR1 is SGHRS and CDR2 is YFSETQ. Trimming removed 3 bases at V and 2 bases at J, with 15 bases between. This CDR3 is CASSYPDRKPYEQYF. For the CDR3, the DNA is TGCGCCAGCAGCTATCCTGACAGGAAACCCTACGAGCAGTACTTC.

The chain combines TRBV2 with TRBJ2-1; TRBD1 matches at 7 bases. The CDR3 extends over 16 amino acids. Germline CDR1 and CDR2: SNHLY and FYNNEI. The V and J ends lost 8 bases and 7 bases, in that order; junction bases with no gene match: 17. The CDR3 DNA sequence: TGTGCCAGCGGACTTTTAGAGGGGGCTTTGGGGAATGAGCAGTTCTTC. It yields the protein CASGLLEGALGNEQFF.

This clonotype was seen a handful of times. This rearrangement joins TRBV18 to TRBJ1-1; no reliable D call. The germline V gene encodes CDR1 KGHSH and CDR2 LQKENI. Trimming cost V 0 bases and J 0 bases, with 14 bases left between them. There are 17 residues in the CDR3. CDR3 coding DNA: TGTGCCAGCTCACCACCGTCTTCTCTAGGGATGAACACTGAAGCTTTCTTT. Its translation: CASSPPSSLGMNTEAFF.

This clonotype was picked up many times. The chain has TRBV7-8 and TRBJ1-2, with unresolved D. Germline V gives CDR1 SGHVS, CDR2 FQNEAQ. The CDR3 length is 15 residues. The ends were cut back, 5 bases at V and 6 bases at J, with 19 bases in the middle. In DNA form, the CDR3 reads TGTGCCAGCAGCCTGTTGAGGGTATCCAGAGATGGCTACACCTTC. Its translation: CASSLLRVSRDGYTF. The complete variable domain, with remaining parts taken from reference TRBV7-8 and TRBJ1-2, reads GAGVSQSPRYKVAKRGQDVALRCDPISGHVSLFWYQQALGQGPEFLTYFQNEAQLDKSGLPSDRFFAERPEGSVSTLKIQRTQQEDSAVYLCASSLLRVSRDGYTFGSGTRLTVV.

There are a few counts of this clonotype. V usage is TRBV7-2 and J usage is TRBJ2-7; D might be TRBD2 (5 bases). Trimming took 5 bases from V and 3 from J, leaving 14 bases between them. This CDR3 spans 14 amino acids. CDR1 SGHTA and CDR2 FQGNSA come from the germline V gene. The CDR3 nucleotides are TGTGCCAGCAGCACCCCGAGGAGCGGCTACGAGCAGTACTTC. It codes for CASSTPRSGYEQYF.

This clonotype has ten or more counts. J is TRBJ2-7 and V is TRBV6-2 or TRBV6-3; D perhaps matches TRBD1 (6 bases). The V gene's germline CDR1 is MNHEY and CDR2 SVGEGT. V dropped 4 bases and J dropped 3 bases, with 13 bases sitting between them. This CDR3 has 14 amino acids. The CDR3 DNA sequence: TGTGCCAGCAGTTGGTACAGGGTCAGCTACGAGCAGTACTTC. Translation gives CASSWYRVSYEQYF.

This clonotype was detected ten times or more. A much larger clone lies one base from this, so it may be a read error. Since the CDR3 does not end with the conserved phenylalanine or tryptophan, this likely comes from a read error. The chain is built from TRBV28 and TRBJ1-1; possibly TRBD1 for D (5 bases). The V gene's germline CDR1 is MDHEN and CDR2 SYDVKM. The germline V and J ends were trimmed by 5 bases and 1 base, with 11 bases remaining between them. The CDR3 has 14 residues. The CDR3 DNA follows: TGTGCCAGCAGTGCAGGGTGGAAGAACACTGAAGCTTTCCTT. It specifies CASSAGWKNTEAFL.

In this sample, this clonotype turned up many times. The V gene is TRBV7-8, the J gene TRBJ2-2; unclear D gene. This CDR3 is 14 amino acids long. Germline CDR1 and CDR2: SGHVS and FQNEAQ. V lost 5 bases, J lost 3 bases, and 10 bases lay in between. The CDR3, as DNA: TGTGCCAGCAGCACCGAGGTAGACACCGGGGAGCTGTTTTTT. The encoded protein is CASSTEVDTGELFF. The complete variable domain, with remaining parts taken from reference TRBV7-8 and TRBJ2-2, reads GAGVSQSPRYKVAKRGQDVALRCDPISGHVSLFWYQQALGQGPEFLTYFQNEAQLDKSGLPSDRFFAERPEGSVSTLKIQRTQQEDSAVYLCASSTEVDTGELFFGEGSRLTVL.

This chain joins TRBV2 and TRBJ2-7, with 8 nucleotides matching TRBD1. Germline loops: CDR1 SNHLY, CDR2 FYNNEI. V shed 3 bases and J 0 bases; nucleotides not matched to a gene: 10. This CDR3 is built from 17 residues. The CDR3 here is CASSDDRGAGSSYEQYF. In DNA, the CDR3 is TGTGCCAGCAGTGACGACAGGGGCGCTGGGAGCTCCTACGAGCAGTACTTC.

This clonotype appeared many times. The gene calls are TRBV6-1 and TRBJ1-5, with D unclear. The CDR3 loop spans 15 amino acids. Trimming left V 4 bases short and J 2 bases short, with 12 bases between. Germline CDR1 MNHNS, CDR2 SASEGT. CDR3 bases: TGTGCCAGCAGTGGGGCCACAGAGGGCAATCAGCCCCAGCATTTT. Protein product: CASSGATEGNQPQHF.

As for this clonotype: A much bigger clone sits one base away, suggesting this may be a read error. J is TRBJ2-2 and V is TRBV25-1; possible D gene TRBD1, 5 bases. Trimming took off 8 bases at V and 5 bases at J, with 18 bases between the two ends. This CDR3 contains 15 residues. In germline, CDR1 is MGHDK, CDR2 SYGVNS. The CDR3 sequence is CASGNRQGSTGELFF. DNA of the CDR3: TGTGCCAGCGGTAATAGGCAGGGAAGTACCGGGGAGCTGTTTTTT.

This clonotype appeared many times. This sequence joins TRBV28 and TRBJ1-2, with TRBD1 matching 9 bases. CDR1 and CDR2 (germline): MDHEN, SYDVKM. The J segment lost 7 bases and the V segment lost 6 bases, leaving 9 bases of the junction unmatched. CDR3 size: 14 residues. The CDR3 nucleotides are TGTGCCAGCAGCCACAGGGACAGGGAGGCTGGCTACACCTTC. This codes for CASSHRDREAGYTF.